Following are 31 T cell receptor beta chains from one sample sequenced in a study of T cells in Graves' hyperthyroidism and ophthalmopathy. RNA transcripts served as the template for amplifying TCR beta CDR3 regions. Carried out on the TCR CDR3, a first-round RT-PCR used the HTBI primer set. TCRdb ran MiXCR on the multiplex PCR reads and lists one entry per CDR3 protein. In the table there are around 620,000 distinct CDR3 sequences, around 15% of which are singletons. The sequencing sample was made of blood. The receptor source for this set is a woman aged 30 to 39 with Graves' hyperthyroidism.

This clonotype was seen at least ten times. V gene TRBV5-1 combines with J gene TRBJ1-2; tentative D call: TRBD1 (6 bases). CDR3 length: 14 amino acids. Germline V lookup: CDR1 SGHRS, CDR2 YFSETQ. Trimming stripped 1 base from V and 10 bases from J, with 17 bases between. The CDR3 reads CASSLLGAGSTYTF. The CDR3 DNA reads as TGCGCCAGCAGCTTGTTGGGGGCAGGATCTACCTACACCTTC.

This clonotype came up a few times. The chain couples TRBV20-1 to TRBJ2-7; 8 bases agree with TRBD2. Trimming at V came to 0 bases and at J to 0 bases, leaving 16 bases not matched to a gene. In germline, CDR1 is DFQATT, CDR2 SNEGSKA (reference sequence). This CDR3 has 19 amino acids. The CDR3 loop reads CSARDFTGREGASSYEQYF. The DNA of the CDR3 is TGCAGTGCTAGAGATTTTACAGGTCGGGAGGGCGCGAGCTCCTACGAGCAGTACTTC.

This clonotype came up many times. V usage is TRBV12-5 and J usage is TRBJ1-1, with D unresolved. CDR1 LGHNT and CDR2 FRNRAP come from the germline V gene. The CDR3 extends over 13 amino acids. Trimming took off 2 bases at V and 7 bases at J, with 11 bases between the two ends. The CDR3 region is CASGLSQWNEAFF. The CDR3 DNA reads TGTGCTAGTGGTTTGTCACAGTGGAATGAAGCTTTCTTT.

Notes on this clonotype: A read error is possible here, since a much larger clone lies one base away. This chain connects TRBV3-1 to TRBJ2-1; 11 bases are a match to TRBD2. In germline, CDR1 is LGHDT, CDR2 YNNKEL (reference sequence). J lost 2 bases, V lost 7 bases, and 7 bases had no gene match. The CDR3 is 16 amino acids. Here the CDR3 DNA reads TGTGCCAGCATCCAGGCTAGCGGGAGGCCCTACAATGAGCAGTTCTTC. Protein sequence: CASIQASGRPYNEQFF.

About this clonotype: A much larger clone differs from this one at a single base, so this may be a read error. The chain uses TRBV7-2 and TRBJ2-7; D uncertain. The CDR3 runs to 15 residues. Germline CDR1 and CDR2: SGHTA and FQGNSA. CDR3 sequence (DNA): TGTGCCAGCAGCTTTTCCACAGCACAAACGGACGAGCAGTGCTTC. As protein: CASSFSTAQTDEQCF.

There are many counts of this clonotype. The V call is TRBV3-1, the J call TRBJ2-5; D ambiguous. Germline CDR1 LGHDT, CDR2 YNNKEL (reference sequence). CDR3 size: 12 residues. Trimming took off 4 bases at V and 5 bases at J, with 8 bases between the two ends. The CDR3 spells CASSPGWETQYF. DNA for the CDR3: TGTGCCAGCAGCCCCGGGTGGGAGACCCAGTACTTC.

The rearrangement links TRBV19 to TRBJ2-4; possible D gene TRBD2, 6 bases. The V end lost 7 bases, the J end lost 7 bases, and 26 bases lay between the germline ends. This CDR3 contains 17 residues. CDR1 is LNHDA and CDR2 is SQIVND in the germline V gene (reference sequence). The CDR3 loop reads CASMGSPGPGDWNIQYF. CDR3 coding DNA: TGTGCCAGTATGGGCAGTCCGGGTCCGGGAGATTGGAACATTCAGTACTTC.

This clonotype showed up just once. The genes are TRBV5-1 and TRBJ1-1, with D perhaps TRBD1 (5 bases). The germline gives CDR1 SGHRS, CDR2 YFSETQ. There are 13 residues in the CDR3. The ends were cut back, 5 bases at V and 0 bases at J, with 8 bases in the middle. The CDR3 spells CASRQGVNTEAFF. Written as DNA, the CDR3 is TGCGCCAGCAGGCAGGGAGTGAACACTGAAGCTTTCTTT.

This chain links TRBV20-1 with TRBJ2-5, with TRBD2 identical over 10 bases. The CDR3 is made up of 14 amino acids. CDR1 and CDR2 from the germline V gene are DFQATT and SNEGSKA (reference sequence). Unmatched junction bases numbered 4, after V lost 5 bases and J lost 1 base. The CDR3 region has the DNA TGCAGTGCTCGAGGACTAGCGGCCCAAGAGACCCAGTACTTC. This codes for CSARGLAAQETQYF.

The rearrangement joins TRBV7-2 to TRBJ2-1, with 8 bases that match TRBD1. CDR3 size: 17 residues. CDR1 SGHTA and CDR2 FQGNSA come from the germline V gene. Losses at the gene ends were 2 bases for V and 8 bases for J; bases not matched to a gene: 14. CDR3 region: CASSLWMTGVGIDEQFF. In DNA, the CDR3 is TGTGCCAGCAGCTTATGGATGACAGGGGTTGGTATAGATGAGCAGTTCTTC.

This clonotype was found a few times. J is TRBJ2-5 and V is TRBV6-1, with D unclear. CDR1 and CDR2 (germline): MNHNS, SASEGT. The CDR3 is made up of 13 amino acids. The V gene lost 1 base and the J gene lost 4 bases, with 7 bases spanning the gap. In DNA form, the CDR3 reads TGTGCCAGCAGTGAAGGTTTCCGAGAGACCCAGTACTTC. Protein product: CASSEGFRETQYF.

This clonotype was picked up many times. The J gene is TRBJ1-1, the V gene TRBV6-1, with 7 bases matching TRBD1. This CDR3 has 19 amino acids. With 4 bases clipped from V and 1 base from J, the junction kept 18 bases outside the gene matches. In germline, CDR1 is MNHNS, CDR2 SASEGT. The CDR3 coding sequence is TGTGCCAGCAGTGGCGGGATTACAGGGGCCCCGAGGAAGAACACTGAAGCTTTCTTT. This sequence encodes CASSGGITGAPRKNTEAFF.

The chain has TRBV6-1 and TRBJ2-1, with 7 bases fitting TRBD1. V dropped 7 bases and J dropped 8; count of bases not matched to a gene: 8. CDR3 length: 13 residues. CDR1 and CDR2 (germline): MNHNS, SASEGT. CDR3 DNA: TGTGCCAGCACCGAAGGGGGCAGGGATGAGCAGTTCTTC. This translates into CASTEGGRDEQFF.

This clonotype was detected many times. The chain has TRBV20-1 and TRBJ2-3; 12 bases are shared with TRBD2. CDR3 length: 16 amino acids. Germline V gene data show CDR1 as DFQATT and CDR2 as SNEGSKA (reference sequence). Trimming took 5 bases from V and 4 from J; bases not matched to a gene: 10. The CDR3 coding sequence is TGCAGTGCTGAGATACTAGCGGGAGGAGGCCCAGATACGCAGTATTTT. Its translation is CSAEILAGGGPDTQYF.

V usage is TRBV9 and J usage is TRBJ2-7; the D gene is possibly TRBD2 (5 bases). CDR1 SGDLS and CDR2 YYNGEE come from the germline V gene. CDR3 size: 15 residues. Trimming took off 0 bases at V and 0 bases at J, with 10 bases between the two ends. The CDR3 sequence: CASSVEASRSYEQYF. As DNA, the CDR3 is TGTGCCAGCAGCGTAGAAGCTAGCCGCTCCTACGAGCAGTACTTC.

Only a few counts were recorded for this clonotype. V and J are TRBV28 and TRBJ1-3; maybe TRBD1 (6 bases). This CDR3 is 15 amino acids long. V was shortened by 6 bases and J by 0 bases, with 12 bases between the two germline ends. Germline lookup yields CDR1 MDHEN and CDR2 SYDVKM. DNA of the CDR3: TGTGCCAGCAGATCACAGGGCCCCTCTGGAAACACCATATATTTT. It translates to CASRSQGPSGNTIYF.

This clonotype was found a few times. The chain has TRBV20-1 and TRBJ2-2; TRBD2 aligns across 7 bases. CDR1 and CDR2 from the germline V gene are DFQATT and SNEGSKA (reference sequence). The ends lost 6 bases at V and 2 bases at J; junction bases unmatched: 6. The CDR3 is made up of 14 amino acids. The CDR3 bases are TGCAGTGCGTTGCGGGAGATAAACACCGGGGAGCTGTTTTTT. Encoded protein: CSALREINTGELFF.

This clonotype was picked up many times. The V gene is TRBV7-2, the J gene TRBJ2-7; D call uncertain. Trimming removed 5 bases from V and 1 base from J, with 12 bases in between. The CDR3 runs to 14 residues. CDR1 is SGHTA and CDR2 is FQGNSA in the germline V gene. CDR3 nucleotide sequence: TGTGCCAGCAGCCCTGAGTTAATGTCCTACGAGCAGTACTTC. It is translated as CASSPELMSYEQYF.

In its sample, this clonotype was seen a few times. The chain links TRBV9 to TRBJ2-5; D is possibly TRBD1 (5 bases). CDR3 length: 15 residues. V was shortened by 0 bases and J by 3 bases, with 12 bases between the two germline ends. Germline V gene data show CDR1 as SGDLS and CDR2 as YYNGEE. CDR3 in DNA: TGTGCCAGCAGCGTAGAGGGCTGGGGCGAAGAGACCCAGTACTTC. As protein: CASSVEGWGEETQYF.

A few counts support this clonotype. V usage is TRBV12-3 or TRBV12-4 and J usage is TRBJ2-2, with 11 bases matching TRBD2. The CDR3 length is 16 residues. V lost 6 bases and J lost 6; bases outside the gene matches: 9. The CDR3 reads CASRRTGTSGPGELFF. CDR3 sequence (DNA): TGTGCCAGCAGACGAACCGGGACTAGCGGACCCGGGGAGCTGTTTTTT.

This clonotype has a count of ten or more. The chain is built from TRBV12-3 or TRBV12-4 and TRBJ2-3; tentatively, D is TRBD1 or TRBD2 (5 bases each). This CDR3 spans 14 amino acids. Trimming took off 5 bases at V and 2 bases at J, with 11 bases between the two ends. Written as DNA, the CDR3 is TGTGCCAGCAGTCCGGGACCGAACACAGATACGCAGTATTTT. This sequence encodes CASSPGPNTDTQYF.

The rearrangement uses TRBV25-1 and TRBJ2-7; 7 positions match TRBD1. The CDR3 has 12 amino acids. The V and J ends lost 3 bases and 5 bases, in that order; junction bases with no gene match: 1. Germline V gives CDR1 MGHDK, CDR2 SYGVNS. Written as DNA, the CDR3 is TGTGCCAGCAGTGATACAGGGGACGAGCAGTACTTC. Translation gives CASSDTGDEQYF.

This clonotype was picked up many times. The CDR3 nucleotides read TGCAGTGCTAGACCCAGTTTTGGTGAGCAGTTCTTC. Residues: CSARPSFGEQFF. The chain recombines TRBV20-1 with TRBJ2-1; no firm D call. CDR3 length: 12 amino acids. The germline V and J ends were trimmed by 2 bases and 9 bases, with 11 bases remaining between them. CDR1 DFQATT and CDR2 SNEGSKA come from the germline V gene (reference sequence).

This clonotype was seen repeatedly, ten times or more. The chain combines TRBV28 with TRBJ1-5; D unresolved. Germline loops: CDR1 MDHEN, CDR2 SYDVKM. V shed 3 bases and J shed 3 bases, with 9 bases lying between them. The CDR3 has 14 residues. The CDR3 spells CASSFYGLNQPQHF. DNA for the CDR3: TGTGCCAGCAGTTTTTATGGTCTCAATCAGCCCCAGCATTTT.

The chain employs TRBV6-1 and TRBJ1-2; D is unresolved. Germline-derived CDR1 and CDR2 are MNHNS and SASEGT. The V end was cut by 2 bases, the J end by 10 bases, with 17 bases between. This CDR3 is 14 amino acids long. The CDR3 DNA is TGTGCCAGCAGTGAAATGGCAATTCCACTTATCTACACCTTC. Translation gives CASSEMAIPLIYTF.

This clonotype is deemed medium-sized. The rearrangement joins TRBV28 to TRBJ2-1; 7 nucleotides agree with TRBD1. This CDR3 is 13 amino acids long. V shed 3 bases and J 5 bases; nucleotides not matched to a gene: 1. Per the germline V gene, CDR1 is MDHEN and CDR2 is SYDVKM. This chain's CDR3 is CASSFDRDNEQFF. For the CDR3, the DNA is TGTGCCAGCAGTTTCGACAGGGACAATGAGCAGTTCTTC.

This clonotype was seen at least ten times. The J gene is TRBJ1-6, the V gene TRBV7-2; 8 nucleotides agree with TRBD1. The ends lost 4 bases at V and 10 bases at J; junction bases unmatched: 3. The CDR3 sequence is 13 residues long. CDR1 is SGHTA and CDR2 is FQGNSA in the germline V gene. The CDR3 protein is CASSSTGGSPLHF. In nucleotides, the CDR3 is TGTGCCAGCAGCTCAACAGGGGGGTCACCCCTCCACTTT.

This clonotype was observed a few times. The CDR3 does not close with the conserved phenylalanine or tryptophan, likely indicating a read error. The chain couples TRBV29-1 to TRBJ1-2; D is uncertain. Germline loops: CDR1 SQVTM, CDR2 ANQGSEA. V lost 4 bases to trimming and J lost 5 bases, with 14 bases between them. The CDR3 is 13 amino acids. Written as DNA, the CDR3 is TGCAGCGTTGTTTGGACGGCCGGATATGGCTACACCCTC. Translating it yields CSVVWTAGYGYTL.

This clonotype was picked up a small number of times. The chain employs TRBV5-6 and TRBJ2-3; 8 bases are shared with TRBD2. Germline V gives CDR1 SGHDT, CDR2 YYEEEE. With V trimmed by 4 bases and J by 10 bases, 5 bases remained unmatched. CDR3 size: 12 residues. The CDR3 nucleotides are TGTGCCAGCAGCGCGCAGCGGGAGCCGCAGTATTTT. This gives the protein CASSAQREPQYF.

The table lists this clonotype with a few counts. This chain uses TRBV30 with TRBJ2-7, with D perhaps matching TRBD1 (6 bases). The CDR3 has 15 residues. Trimming left V 2 bases short and J 5 bases short, with 19 bases between. Germline V gene lookup returns CDR1 GTSNPN and CDR2 SVGIG (reference sequence). The DNA of the CDR3 is TGTGCCTGGAGTAAAAATGGACAGTTGTTCCACGAGCAGTACTTC. Translation: CAWSKNGQLFHEQYF.

A few counts support this clonotype. The chain carries TRBV6-1 and TRBJ2-1; 7 bases map to TRBD2. Germline-derived CDR1 and CDR2 are MNHNS and SASEGT. V dropped 6 bases and J dropped 2; count of bases not matched to a gene: 4. The CDR3 is 14 residues long. CDR3 protein: CASRTGGAYNEQFF. In DNA, the CDR3 is TGTGCCAGCAGAACGGGAGGCGCCTACAATGAGCAGTTCTTC.